The T cell receptor (beta chain) under discussion was sequenced for a study of T cell responses to AZD1222 COVID-19 vaccine. Overall study findings and caveats: Two doses of AZD1222 preceded a rise in Spike-specific TCR breadth and depth.

Of note for this clone: As yet, its antigen is unknown.

The germline V gene encodes CDR1 SGHRS and CDR2 YFSETQ. The CDR3 has 14 amino acids. V lost 0 bases, J lost 4 bases, and 8 bases lay in between. Sequencing used immunoSEQ multiplex PCR; TCRdb keeps in-frame clones, though not all of them. The data hold about 120,000 clones, with roughly 80% observed a single time. The source material was peripheral blood, sampled on day 0 of AZD1222 vaccination. The receptor comes from an adult in good health. This chain links TRBV5-1 with TRBJ1-3; no clear D. The DNA for the CDR3 is TGCGCCAGCAGCTTGGAACGGGAAGGAAACACCATATATTTT. Translation: CASSLEREGNTIYF.